Given below is one TCR beta chain in context. This clonotype was detected many times. Its antigen is unknown. No base quality values were provided; no much bigger clone lies one nucleotide off. In the study, sorted CD4+ and CD8+ blood T cells from patients with severe aplastic anemia and from healthy subjects underwent deep sequencing of TCR repertoires. Ficoll-Paque density gradient centrifugation was used to isolate peripheral blood mononuclear cells. CD4+ and CD8+ T cells were sorted by FACS or magnetic beads before DNA extraction. The CDR3 starts with the cysteine, ends with the phenylalanine, and has 12 residues. The kept DNA is CDR3 alone, 36 bases in frame from the first base. CDR1 and CDR2 were assigned from the germline V gene (reference sequence) as DFQATT and SNEGSKA. V loses 3 bases of germline sequence and J loses 4 bases, and the interval between the two ends is 8 bases. Genomic DNA was used as template for profiling of TCR beta VDJ combinations and CDR3 sequences. An Illumina HiSeq 2000 was used for TCR repertoire sequencing. On the study's bioinformatics: Repertoire assessment relied on Simpson's diversity index, CDR3 size and DJ length profiles, and TRBV/TRBJ rearrangement plots. The immunodominant clone was defined as the most abundant DNA sequence in deep sequencing data. CDR3 amino acid sequences were checked for sharing across subjects and were also compared against the VDJdb database and published repertoires. Starting from the raw public reads, TCRdb applied fastp trimming at Q25, assembled clones with MiXCR and retained in-frame beta chains. Duplicate CDR3 protein sequences are folded into a single record with the most common DNA and genes. The V and J calls come from TCRdb's annotation, not from the publication. The sample table contains about 220,000 distinct CDR3 sequences; only one count was recorded for approximately 35% of them. Around 1.1% of the sample is held by the ten biggest clonotypes.

The sample originates from a study of CD8+CD57+ T cells in acquired aplastic anemia (dated by TCRdb to the late 2010s). Notes on the research overall: Extracted DNA from sorted CD4+ and CD8+ cells averaged around 3.2 ug, ranging from about 0.2 to 30 ug. Mean read counts for healthy donor samples were 9 million to 10.8 million for CD4+ cells and under 14 million for CD8+ cells. What the authors observed across the whole study: Patients and healthy controls showed no significant difference in CD8+ Simpson's diversity (P=0.060). About 30 CD8+ CDR3 sequences were found to be shared between patients and controls, but these sequences appeared to be highly expressed in patients and within the immunodominant clones of the patients.

The clonotype originates from a human donor in good health, serving as a control. Material: sorted CD4+, CD8+, or CD8+CD57+ T cells (not recorded which) from PBMCs. The chain was built from TRBV20-1 and TRBJ2-3, with TRBD1 perhaps the D gene, on 5 matching bases. The sequenced DNA: TGCAGTGCTAGCCAGGGTTCAGATACGCAGTATTTT. This encodes CSASQGSDTQYF.